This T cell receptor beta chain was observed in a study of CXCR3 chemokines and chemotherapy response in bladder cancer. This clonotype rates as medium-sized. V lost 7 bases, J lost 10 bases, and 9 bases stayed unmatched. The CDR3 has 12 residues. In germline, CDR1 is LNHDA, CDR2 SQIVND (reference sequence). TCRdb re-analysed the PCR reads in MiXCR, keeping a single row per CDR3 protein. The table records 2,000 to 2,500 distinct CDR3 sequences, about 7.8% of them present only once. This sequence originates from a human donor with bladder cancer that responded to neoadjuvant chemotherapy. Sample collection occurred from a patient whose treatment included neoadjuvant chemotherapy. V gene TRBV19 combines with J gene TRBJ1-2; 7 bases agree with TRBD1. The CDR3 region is CASTKLGQDYTF. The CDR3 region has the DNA TGTGCCAGTACAAAACTTGGACAGGACTACACCTTC.